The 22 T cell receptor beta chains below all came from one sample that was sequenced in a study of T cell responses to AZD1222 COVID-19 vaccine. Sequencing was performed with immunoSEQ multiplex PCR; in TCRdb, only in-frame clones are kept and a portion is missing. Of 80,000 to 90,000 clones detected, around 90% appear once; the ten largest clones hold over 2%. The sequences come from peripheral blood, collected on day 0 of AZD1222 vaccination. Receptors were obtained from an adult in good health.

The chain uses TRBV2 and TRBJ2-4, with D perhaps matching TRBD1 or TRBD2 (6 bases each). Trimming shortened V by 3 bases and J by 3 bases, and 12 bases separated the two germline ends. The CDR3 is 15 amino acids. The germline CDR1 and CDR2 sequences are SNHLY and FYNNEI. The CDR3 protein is CASSDWGAGKNIQYF. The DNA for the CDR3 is TGTGCCAGCAGTGATTGGGGGGCGGGCAAAAACATTCAGTACTTC.

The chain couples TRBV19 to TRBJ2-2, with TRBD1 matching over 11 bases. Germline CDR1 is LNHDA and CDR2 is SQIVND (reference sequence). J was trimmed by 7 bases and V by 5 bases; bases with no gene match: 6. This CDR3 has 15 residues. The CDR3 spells CASSPGQGVIGELFF. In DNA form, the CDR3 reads TGTGCCAGTAGTCCGGGACAGGGGGTCATCGGGGAGCTGTTTTTT. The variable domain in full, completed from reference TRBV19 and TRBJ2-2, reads DGGITQSPKYLFRKEGQNVTLSCEQNLNHDAMYWYRQDPGQGLRLIYYSQIVNDFQKGDIAEGYSVSREKKESFPLTVTSAQKNPTAFYLCASSPGQGVIGELFFGEGSRLTVL.

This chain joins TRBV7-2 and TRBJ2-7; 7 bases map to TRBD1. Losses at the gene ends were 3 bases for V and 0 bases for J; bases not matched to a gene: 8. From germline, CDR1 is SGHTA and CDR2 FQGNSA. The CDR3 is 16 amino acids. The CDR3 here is CASSFGVGDSSYEQYF. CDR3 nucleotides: TGTGCCAGCAGCTTCGGGGTCGGGGACAGCTCCTACGAGCAGTACTTC. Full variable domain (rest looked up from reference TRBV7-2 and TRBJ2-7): GAGVSQSPSNKVTEKGKDVELRCDPISGHTALYWYRQSLGQGLEFLIYFQGNSAPDKSGLPSDRFSAERTGGSVSTLTIQRTQQEDSAVYLCASSFGVGDSSYEQYFGPGTRLTVT.

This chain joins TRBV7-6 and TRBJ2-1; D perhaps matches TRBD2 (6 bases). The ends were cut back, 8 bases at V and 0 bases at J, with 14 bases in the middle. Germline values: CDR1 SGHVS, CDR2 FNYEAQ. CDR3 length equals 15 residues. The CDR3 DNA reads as TGTGCCAGCGGCCCGGGACTCCTCTCCTACAATGAGCAGTTCTTC. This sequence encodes CASGPGLLSYNEQFF.

Here the CDR3 reads CASSDADRSAEQYF. The CDR3 nucleotides read TGCGCCAGCAGTGACGCTGACAGGTCGGCCGAGCAGTACTTC. The J gene is TRBJ2-7, the V gene TRBV10-1, with D tentatively TRBD1 (6 bases). V was trimmed by 3 bases and J by 6 bases, leaving 15 bases between them. Looked up from germline, CDR1 is WNHNN and CDR2 is SYGVQD (reference sequence). The CDR3 totals 14 residues.

This CDR3 reads CASSPDRSEFTLHF. DNA of the CDR3: TGCGCCAGCAGCCCGGACAGGAGTGAATTCACCCTCCACTTT. V is TRBV5-1 and J is TRBJ1-6; 7 nucleotides align to TRBD1. J gave up 14 bases and V 4 bases, and 12 bases lay outside the gene matches. The CDR3 spans 14 residues. CDR1 and CDR2 from the germline V gene are SGHRS and YFSETQ.

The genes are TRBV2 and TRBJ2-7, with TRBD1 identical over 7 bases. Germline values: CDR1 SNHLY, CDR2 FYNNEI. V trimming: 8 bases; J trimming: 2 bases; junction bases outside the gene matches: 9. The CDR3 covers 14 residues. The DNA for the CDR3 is TGTGCCAGCTTAGAGGGGACAGTGACCTACGAGCAGTACTTC. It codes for CASLEGTVTYEQYF.

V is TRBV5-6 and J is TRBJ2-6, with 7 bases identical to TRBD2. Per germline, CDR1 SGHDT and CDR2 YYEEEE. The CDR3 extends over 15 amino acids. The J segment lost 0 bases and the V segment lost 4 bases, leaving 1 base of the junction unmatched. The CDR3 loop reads CASSPGGSGANVLTF. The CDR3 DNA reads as TGTGCCAGCAGCCCGGGGGGCTCTGGGGCCAACGTCCTGACTTTC. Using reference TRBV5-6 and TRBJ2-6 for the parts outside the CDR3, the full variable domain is DAGVTQSPTHLIKTRGQQVTLRCSPKSGHDTVSWYQQALGQGPQFIFQYYEEEERQRGNFPDRFSGHQFPNYSSELNVNALLLGDSALYLCASSPGGSGANVLTFGAGSRLTVL.

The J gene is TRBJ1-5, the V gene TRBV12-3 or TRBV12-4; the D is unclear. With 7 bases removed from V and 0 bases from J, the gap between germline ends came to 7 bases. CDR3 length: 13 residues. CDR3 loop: CASKADSNQPQHF. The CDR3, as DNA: TGTGCCAGCAAGGCCGATAGCAATCAGCCCCAGCATTTT.

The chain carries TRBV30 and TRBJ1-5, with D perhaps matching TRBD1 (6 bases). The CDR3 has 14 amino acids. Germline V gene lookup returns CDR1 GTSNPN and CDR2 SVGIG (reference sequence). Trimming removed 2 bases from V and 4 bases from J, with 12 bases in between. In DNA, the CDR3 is TGTGCCTGGAGTATTCCGCAGGGGAATCAGCCCCAGCATTTT. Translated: CAWSIPQGNQPQHF.

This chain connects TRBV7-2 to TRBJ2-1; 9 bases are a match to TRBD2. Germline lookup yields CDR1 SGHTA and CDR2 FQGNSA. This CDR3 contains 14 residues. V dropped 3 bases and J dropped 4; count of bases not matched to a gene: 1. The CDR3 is CASSLTSGYNEQFF. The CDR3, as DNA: TGTGCCAGCAGCTTGACTAGCGGATACAATGAGCAGTTCTTC.

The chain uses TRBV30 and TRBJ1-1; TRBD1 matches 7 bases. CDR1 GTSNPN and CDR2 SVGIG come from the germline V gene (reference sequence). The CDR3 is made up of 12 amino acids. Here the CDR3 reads CAQDRPGGQAFF. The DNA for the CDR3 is TGTGCGCAGGACAGGCCTGGGGGACAAGCTTTCTTT.

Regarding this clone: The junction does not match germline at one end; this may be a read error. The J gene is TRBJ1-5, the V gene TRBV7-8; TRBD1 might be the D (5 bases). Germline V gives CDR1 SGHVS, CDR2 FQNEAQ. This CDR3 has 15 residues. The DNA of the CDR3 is TGTGCCAGCAGGTTAGGGGTATCTAGCAATCAGCCCCAGCATTTT. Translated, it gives CASRLGVSSNQPQHF.

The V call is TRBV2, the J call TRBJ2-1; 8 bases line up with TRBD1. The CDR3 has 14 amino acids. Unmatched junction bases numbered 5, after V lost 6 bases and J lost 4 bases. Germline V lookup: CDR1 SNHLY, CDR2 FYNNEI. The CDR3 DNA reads TGTGCCAGCAGCGGACAGGGAGGATACAATGAGCAGTTCTTC. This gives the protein CASSGQGGYNEQFF. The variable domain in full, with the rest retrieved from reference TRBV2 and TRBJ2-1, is EPEVTQTPSHQVTQMGQEVILRCVPISNHLYFYWYRQILGQKVEFLVSFYNNEISEKSEIFDDQFSVERPDGSNFTLKIRSTKLEDSAMYFCASSGQGGYNEQFFGPGTRLTVL.

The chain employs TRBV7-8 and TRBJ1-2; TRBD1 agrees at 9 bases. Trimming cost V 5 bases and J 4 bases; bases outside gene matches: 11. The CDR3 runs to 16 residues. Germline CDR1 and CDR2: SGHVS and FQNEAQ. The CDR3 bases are TGTGCCAGCAGCACGCGGACAGGGGCCGCACCCTATGGCTACACCTTC. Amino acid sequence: CASSTRTGAAPYGYTF. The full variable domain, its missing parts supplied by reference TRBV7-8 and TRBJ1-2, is GAGVSQSPRYKVAKRGQDVALRCDPISGHVSLFWYQQALGQGPEFLTYFQNEAQLDKSGLPSDRFFAERPEGSVSTLKIQRTQQEDSAVYLCASSTRTGAAPYGYTFGSGTRLTVV.

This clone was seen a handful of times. The CDR3 protein is CASSSGGGFGNEKLFF. CDR3 in DNA: TGTGCCAGCAGCTCCGGTGGGGGGTTTGGCAATGAAAAACTGTTTTTT. The chain employs TRBV7-2 and TRBJ1-4; D is possibly TRBD1 (5 bases). The CDR3 sequence is 16 residues long. Trimming removed 4 bases from V and 5 bases from J, with 17 bases in between. Germline CDR1 and CDR2: SGHTA and FQGNSA. Full variable domain (rest looked up from reference TRBV7-2 and TRBJ1-4): GAGVSQSPSNKVTEKGKDVELRCDPISGHTALYWYRQSLGQGLEFLIYFQGNSAPDKSGLPSDRFSAERTGGSVSTLTIQRTQQEDSAVYLCASSSGGGFGNEKLFFGSGTQLSVL.

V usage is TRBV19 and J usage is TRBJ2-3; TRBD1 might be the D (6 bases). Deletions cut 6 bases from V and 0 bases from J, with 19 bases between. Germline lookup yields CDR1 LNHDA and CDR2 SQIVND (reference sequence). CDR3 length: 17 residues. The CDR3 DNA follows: TGTGCCAGTAGGATAACAGGGACCACCTCTAGCACAGATACGCAGTATTTT. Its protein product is CASRITGTTSSTDTQYF.

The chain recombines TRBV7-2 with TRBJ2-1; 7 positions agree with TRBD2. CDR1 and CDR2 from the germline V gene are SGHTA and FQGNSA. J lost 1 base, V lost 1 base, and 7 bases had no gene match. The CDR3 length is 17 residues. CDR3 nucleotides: TGTGCCAGCAGCTTAGGGGGGAGGGCCAGTTCCTACAATGAGCAGTTCTTC. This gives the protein CASSLGGRASSYNEQFF.

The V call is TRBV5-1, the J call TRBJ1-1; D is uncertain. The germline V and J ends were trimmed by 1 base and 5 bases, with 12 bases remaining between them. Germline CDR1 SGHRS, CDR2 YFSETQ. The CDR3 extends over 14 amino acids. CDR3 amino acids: CASSLITVGTEAFF. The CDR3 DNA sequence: TGCGCCAGCAGCTTGATTACAGTAGGAACTGAAGCTTTCTTT.

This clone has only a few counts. CDR3 sequence (DNA): TGTGCCAGCAGTTACTCAAGCCAGGCCCTCCACTTT. Translated, it gives CASSYSSQALHF. V is TRBV6-5 and J is TRBJ1-6; no clear D. The CDR3 runs to 12 residues. Trimming removed 0 bases at V and 14 bases at J, with 8 bases between. Germline assignment: CDR1 MNHEY and CDR2 SVGAGI.

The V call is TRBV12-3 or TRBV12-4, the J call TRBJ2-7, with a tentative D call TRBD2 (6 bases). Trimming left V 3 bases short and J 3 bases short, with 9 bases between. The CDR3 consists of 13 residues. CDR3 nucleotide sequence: TGTGCCAGCAGTTTTGCGGAGGGCTACGAGCAGTACTTC. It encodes CASSFAEGYEQYF.

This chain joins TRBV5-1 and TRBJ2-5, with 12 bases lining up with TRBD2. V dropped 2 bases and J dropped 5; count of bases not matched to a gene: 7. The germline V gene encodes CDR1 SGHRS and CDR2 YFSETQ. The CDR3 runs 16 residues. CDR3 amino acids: CASSFLAGGPKETQYF. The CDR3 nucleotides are TGCGCCAGCAGCTTTCTAGCGGGGGGGCCGAAGGAGACCCAGTACTTC.